Following are 8 T cell receptor beta chains from one sample sequenced in a study of shared clonotypes between healthy human individuals. TCRdb keeps only in-frame clones here, not all; method: immunoSEQ multiplex PCR. The sample shows around 1.9 million clones, 85% to 95% of them seen only once. Terminally differentiated effector memory CD45RA+ cells were excluded by CCR7 positive selection of CD45RO-negative cells. Sequenced input: naive CD8+ T cells from PBMCs. The receptor source for this set is a man in his late teens or twenties in good health. Some clones in this sample may be carry-over from other donors' samples.

This clone was seen once. CDR3 sequence (DNA): TGCGCCAGCAGCCTTAGCGGGAGGGGCGTCTACGAGCAGTACTTC. It translates to CASSLSGRGVYEQYF. V gene TRBV4-1 combines with J gene TRBJ2-7, with 11 bases matching TRBD2. The trim removed 4 bases at V and 3 bases at J, leaving 5 bases unmatched. CDR1 is MGHRA and CDR2 is YSYEKL in the germline V gene. The CDR3 contains 15 residues.

The chain recombines TRBV6-4 with TRBJ2-3; D possibly corresponds to TRBD2 (5 bases). Per the germline V gene, CDR1 is MRHNA and CDR2 is SNTAGT. Trimming shortened V by 10 bases and J by 3 bases, and 14 bases separated the two germline ends. The CDR3 totals 13 residues. The CDR3 sequence: CATRGTGTDTQYF. The CDR3 coding sequence is TGTGCCACCCGAGGAACGGGAACAGATACGCAGTATTTT.

Comments on this clone: The sample holds other DNA sequences that translate to the same CDR3. The CDR3 DNA is TGCGCCAGCAGCCAAGATAGTAGGTACGAGCAGTACTTC. Its protein is CASSQDSRYEQYF. The chain links TRBV4-3 to TRBJ2-7; no firm D call. CDR1 and CDR2 (germline): LGHNA, YSLEER. Trimming removed 0 bases from V and 4 bases from J, with 7 bases in between. This CDR3 contains 13 residues.

The J gene is TRBJ2-3, the V gene TRBV7-2; D may correspond to TRBD1 or TRBD2 (6 bases each). Trimming cost V 5 bases and J 4 bases, with 10 bases left between them. Germline CDR1 reads SGHTA; CDR2 reads FQGNSA. This CDR3 is built from 13 residues. Here the CDR3 DNA reads TGTGCCAGCAGCAAGGGGGGCCCAGATACGCAGTATTTT. Amino acids: CASSKGGPDTQYF.

This sequence joins TRBV6-1 and TRBJ1-1, with a possible D match to TRBD1 (6 bases). The length of the CDR3 is 15 residues. V was cut by 0 bases and J by 6 bases, with 14 bases left in between. Germline-derived CDR1 and CDR2 are MNHNS and SASEGT. The CDR3 DNA is TGTGCCAGCAGTGAAGCGAACAGGGTTTGGGCTGAAGCTTTCTTT. It codes for CASSEANRVWAEAFF.

The chain couples TRBV2 to TRBJ1-6, with D unclear. V was shortened by 8 bases and J by 6 bases, with 14 bases between the two germline ends. The germline V gene has CDR1 SNHLY and CDR2 FYNNEI. The CDR3 consists of 14 residues. The CDR3: CASSPWRTNSPLHF. CDR3 nucleotide sequence: TGTGCCAGCTCTCCCTGGCGGACTAATTCACCCCTCCACTTT.

This sequence joins TRBV4-1 and TRBJ1-5; D ambiguous. V was pared by 4 bases and J by 7 bases, with 17 bases between. Looked up from germline, CDR1 is MGHRA and CDR2 is YSYEKL. CDR3 length: 15 residues. Here the CDR3 DNA reads TGCGCCAGCAGCCCCCGCACAATTGTGGAGCAGCCCCAGCATTTT. Protein sequence: CASSPRTIVEQPQHF.

The sample holds one count of this clone. This rearrangement joins TRBV28 to TRBJ2-7, with a tentative D call TRBD1 (5 bases). The CDR3 totals 13 residues. The germline CDR1 and CDR2 sequences are MDHEN and SYDVKM. Deletions cut 5 bases from V and 4 bases from J, with 12 bases between. DNA for the CDR3: TGTGCCAGCAGTCATGGACACCATTACGAGCAGTACTTC. Protein product: CASSHGHHYEQYF.